The 28 T cell receptor beta chains listed next were all sequenced from one sample in a study of OX40 agonist ivuxolimab in advanced cancers. The assay was immunoSEQ multiplex PCR, and TCRdb's table has in-frame clones only and misses some. The table has under 90,000 clones, roughly 89% seen once. The sample here was CD4+ or CD8+ T cells sorted from blood, taken in a trial of the OX40 agonist ivuxolimab. The receptor set was obtained from an adult with an advanced solid tumor such as melanoma, head and neck, liver or kidney cancer.

This clone appeared once. The gene calls are TRBV5-1 and TRBJ2-3; D is ambiguous. This CDR3 comprises 13 residues. Germline V gene lookup returns CDR1 SGHRS and CDR2 YFSETQ. V was pared by 0 bases and J by 13 bases, with 15 bases between. CDR3 region: CASSLEWLTSKYF. The CDR3 coding sequence is TGCGCCAGCAGCTTGGAATGGCTAACCAGCAAGTATTTT.

The rearrangement uses TRBV14 and TRBJ2-2, with D possibly matching TRBD1 (6 bases). CDR3 size: 14 residues. The germline gives CDR1 SGHDN, CDR2 FVKESK. V was clipped by 4 bases and J by 5 bases, with 11 bases between them. CDR3 DNA sequence: TGTGCCAGCAGCCTCAAGCAGGGGACCGGGGAGCTGTTTTTT. This encodes CASSLKQGTGELFF.

The J gene is TRBJ2-1, the V gene TRBV9; 8 bases are shared with TRBD1. Germline V CDR1 and CDR2: SGDLS, YYNGEE. The CDR3 covers 15 residues. J gave up 8 bases and V 4 bases, and 11 bases lay outside the gene matches. For the CDR3, the DNA is TGTGCCAGCAGCCTCGGACAGGGAACGGCGTATGAGCAGTTCTTC. It specifies CASSLGQGTAYEQFF.

This chain links TRBV14 with TRBJ2-5; 8 bases are shared with TRBD1. There are 15 residues in the CDR3. Germline CDR1 SGHDN, CDR2 FVKESK. J lost 5 bases, V lost 4 bases, and 9 bases had no gene match. The CDR3 DNA is TGTGCCAGCAGCCGCGGGACAGGCGCCGGGGAGACCCAGTACTTC. The encoded protein is CASSRGTGAGETQYF. Using reference TRBV14 and TRBJ2-5 for the parts outside the CDR3, the full variable domain is EAGVTQFPSHSVIEKGQTVTLRCDPISGHDNLYWYRRVMGKEIKFLLHFVKESKQDESGMPNNRFLAERTGGTYSTLKVQPAELEDSGVYFCASSRGTGAGETQYFGPGTRLLVL.

The DNA for the CDR3 is TGTGCCAGCAGCGCCCACGGGATCGCCAACTATGGCTACACCTTC. Its translation: CASSAHGIANYGYTF. The V gene is TRBV5-8, the J gene TRBJ1-2; no reliable D call. Germline V gene lookup returns CDR1 SGHTS and CDR2 YDEGEE. The V gene lost 4 bases and the J gene lost 2 bases, with 15 bases spanning the gap. The CDR3 sequence is 15 residues long.

V is TRBV6-5 and J is TRBJ2-7; D possibly corresponds to TRBD2 (6 bases). The CDR3 has 12 residues. Trimming took 6 bases from V and 3 from J, leaving 9 bases between them. Germline CDR1 and CDR2: MNHEY and SVGAGI. In DNA, the CDR3 is TGTGCCAGCAGGAAGGGACTCTACGAGCAGTACTTC. Translation: CASRKGLYEQYF.

The rearrangement uses TRBV14 and TRBJ1-2; D gene ambiguous. V was shortened by 1 base and J by 5 bases, with 14 bases between the two germline ends. Germline assignment: CDR1 SGHDN and CDR2 FVKESK. The CDR3 extends over 15 amino acids. The CDR3 is CASSQGDQRGYGYTF. Here the CDR3 DNA reads TGTGCCAGCAGCCAAGGTGACCAGCGCGGGTATGGCTACACCTTC.

The J gene is TRBJ1-5, the V gene TRBV6-1; D unclear. The CDR3 spans 13 residues. The V gene's germline CDR1 is MNHNS and CDR2 SASEGT. Between the trimmed V and J ends, which lost 5 bases and 5 bases, there was a span of 10 bases. CDR3 protein: CASSPLVHQPQHF. The CDR3 DNA reads TGTGCCAGCAGTCCCCTGGTCCATCAGCCCCAGCATTTT.

The chain uses TRBV27 and TRBJ2-7; D is uncertain. V shed 3 bases and J shed 2 bases, with 8 bases lying between them. The germline gives CDR1 MNHEY, CDR2 SMNVEV (reference sequence). The CDR3 loop spans 13 amino acids. The CDR3 sequence is CASSFPVPYEQYF. The CDR3 nucleotides are TGTGCCAGCAGTTTCCCAGTCCCCTACGAGCAGTACTTC.

Here the CDR3 reads CASSSGTGGYEQYF. The CDR3, as DNA: TGTGCCAGCAGCTCCGGGACAGGGGGATACGAGCAGTACTTC. The rearrangement links TRBV11-3 to TRBJ2-7; 11 nucleotides match TRBD1. After removal of 4 bases from V and 4 bases from J, the junction contained 3 bases not matched to a gene. The CDR3 extends over 14 amino acids. From germline, CDR1 is SGHNT and CDR2 YENEEA.

The rearrangement uses TRBV15 and TRBJ2-7; D not resolved. CDR1 and CDR2 from the germline V gene are LNHNV and YYDKDF (reference sequence). Trimming stripped 0 bases from V and 5 bases from J, with 11 bases between. This CDR3 comprises 14 residues. CDR3 residues: CATSRDLPGDEQYF. CDR3 nucleotide sequence: TGTGCCACCAGCAGAGACCTGCCCGGCGACGAGCAGTACTTC.

The genes are TRBV7-3 and TRBJ2-6; 11 positions agree with TRBD1. V trimming: 2 bases; J trimming: 0 bases; junction bases outside the gene matches: 3. This CDR3 spans 18 amino acids. Germline CDR1 SGHTA, CDR2 FQGTGA. Written as DNA, the CDR3 is TGTGCCAGCAGCTTACGGGGACAGGGGGACTCTGGGGCCAACGTCCTGACTTTC. Translated, it gives CASSLRGQGDSGANVLTF.

This clone was seen more than once but under ten times. The gene calls are TRBV6-6 and TRBJ2-1; 7 bases line up with TRBD2. With V trimmed by 2 bases and J by 8 bases, 9 bases remained unmatched. The CDR3 length is 15 residues. The germline V gene has CDR1 MNHNY and CDR2 SVGAGI (reference sequence). CDR3 sequence (DNA): TGTGCCAGCAGTTACCAGGGCGAGCGGGGTCATGAGCAGTTCTTC. It codes for CASSYQGERGHEQFF.

V and J are TRBV6-5 and TRBJ1-2; weak D call: TRBD1 (6 bases). The germline V and J ends were trimmed by 6 bases and 6 bases, with 14 bases remaining between them. There are 13 residues in the CDR3. Germline CDR1 reads MNHEY; CDR2 reads SVGAGI. The CDR3, as DNA: TGTGCCAGCAGAGGACAGAATTTCCATGGCTACACCTTC. Its protein is CASRGQNFHGYTF.

This chain joins TRBV7-6 and TRBJ2-7; 7 nucleotides line up with TRBD1. Per germline, CDR1 SGHVS and CDR2 FNYEAQ. CDR3 length equals 14 residues. V lost 5 bases to trimming and J lost 2 bases; unmatched junction nucleotides: 6. This chain's CDR3 is CASSEQGWAYEQYF. The CDR3 DNA reads as TGTGCCAGCAGCGAACAGGGGTGGGCCTACGAGCAGTACTTC.

The V gene is TRBV19, the J gene TRBJ2-7; tentatively, D is TRBD1 (5 bases). The CDR3 contains 14 residues. Trimming pared 5 bases from V and 1 base from J, leaving 12 bases between. Germline values: CDR1 LNHDA, CDR2 SQIVND (reference sequence). The CDR3 DNA reads TGTGCCAGTAGTTCAGCAGGGTTTTCCTACGAGCAGTACTTC. This encodes CASSSAGFSYEQYF.

The V gene is TRBV7-8, the J gene TRBJ1-5; 8 nucleotides match TRBD1. The CDR3 is made up of 16 amino acids. V dropped 3 bases and J dropped 5; count of bases not matched to a gene: 9. In germline, CDR1 is SGHVS, CDR2 FQNEAQ. CDR3 nucleotide sequence: TGTGCCAGCAGCTTTGGCAGGGGGCAGAGGGATCAGCCCCAGCATTTT. Its protein product is CASSFGRGQRDQPQHF.

The chain links TRBV9 to TRBJ1-2; D possibly corresponds to TRBD1 (6 bases). This CDR3 spans 13 amino acids. Germline V lookup: CDR1 SGDLS, CDR2 YYNGEE. Trimming removed 3 bases from V and 2 bases from J, with 8 bases in between. CDR3 nucleotides: TGTGCCAGCAGCGCGGACAGAAACTATGGCTACACCTTC. This codes for CASSADRNYGYTF.

The chain is built from TRBV28 and TRBJ1-4; D gene ambiguous. The germline V gene has CDR1 MDHEN and CDR2 SYDVKM. Trimming took off 8 bases at V and 8 bases at J, with 12 bases between the two ends. CDR3 length: 12 amino acids. The CDR3 reads CASGDLGEKLFF. The CDR3 DNA sequence: TGTGCCAGCGGCGACTTGGGGGAAAAACTGTTTTTT.

V gene TRBV7-9 combines with J gene TRBJ2-1; D is possibly TRBD1 or TRBD2 (5 bases each). This CDR3 is 13 amino acids long. CDR1 and CDR2 (germline): SEHNR, FQNEAQ (reference sequence). Trimming took off 5 bases at V and 6 bases at J, with 11 bases between the two ends. The CDR3 here is CASSGGAGNEQFF. The DNA for the CDR3 is TGTGCCAGCAGCGGGGGTGCAGGCAATGAGCAGTTCTTC.

The V and J genes are TRBV10-3 and TRBJ1-5; no definite D call. Germline V gene sequence: CDR1 ENHRY, CDR2 SYGVKD. This CDR3 contains 13 residues. The V end was cut by 4 bases, the J end by 2 bases, with 6 bases between. The CDR3 DNA reads as TGTGCCATCAGTGCGGAGGGCAATCAGCCCCAGCATTTT. It encodes CAISAEGNQPQHF.

The chain employs TRBV9 and TRBJ2-3, with TRBD2 as a possible D gene (5 bases). The germline gives CDR1 SGDLS, CDR2 YYNGEE. The V end lost 0 bases, the J end lost 2 bases, and 13 bases lay between the germline ends. The CDR3 extends over 16 amino acids. The CDR3 DNA reads TGTGCCAGCAGCGTAGATGAGGGAGTCCCCACAGATACGCAGTATTTT. It translates to CASSVDEGVPTDTQYF.

The J gene is TRBJ2-5, the V gene TRBV2; no definite D call. CDR1 and CDR2 from the germline V gene are SNHLY and FYNNEI. CDR3 size: 13 residues. Trimming pared 4 bases from V and 2 bases from J, leaving 8 bases between. CDR3 sequence reads: CASSGSRQETQYF. As DNA, the CDR3 is TGTGCCAGCAGTGGATCAAGGCAAGAGACCCAGTACTTC.

The chain joins TRBV15 to TRBJ2-5, with 9 bases fitting TRBD1. Per the germline V gene, CDR1 is LNHNV and CDR2 is YYDKDF (reference sequence). Trimming took 3 bases from V and 7 from J; bases not matched to a gene: 3. The CDR3 runs to 13 residues. This CDR3 reads CATSRDRGGTQYF. CDR3 nucleotides: TGTGCCACCAGCAGGGACAGGGGCGGGACCCAGTACTTC.

As to this clone: The junction differs from germline at one of its ends, possibly a read error. This chain connects TRBV2 to TRBJ1-1; 7 bases map to TRBD1. Germline CDR1 SNHLY, CDR2 FYNNEI. The CDR3 has 14 amino acids. CDR3: CASREDRVATEAFF. Written as DNA, the CDR3 is TGTGCCAGCAGGGAAGACAGGGTTGCGACTGAAGCTTTCTTT.

This sequence joins TRBV6-1 and TRBJ2-5; TRBD1 matches 10 bases. The V and J ends lost 2 bases and 3 bases, in that order; junction bases with no gene match: 6. CDR1 is MNHNS and CDR2 is SASEGT in the germline V gene. The CDR3 extends over 16 amino acids. The CDR3 here is CASSELFGTGEETQYF. Written as DNA, the CDR3 is TGTGCCAGCAGTGAACTTTTTGGGACAGGGGAAGAGACCCAGTACTTC.

CDR3 coding DNA: TGTGCCTGGAGTGTACTTTCCACAAACAATCAGCCCCAGCATTTT. This gives the protein CAWSVLSTNNQPQHF. The chain combines TRBV30 with TRBJ1-5; D is unclear. CDR1 and CDR2 from the germline V gene are GTSNPN and SVGIG (reference sequence). V lost 0 bases, J lost 3 bases, and 12 bases lay in between. The CDR3 totals 15 residues.

The rearrangement uses TRBV11-2 and TRBJ2-5; 7 bases are shared with TRBD2. V gave up 4 bases and J gave up 2 bases; unmatched junction bases: 4. This CDR3 has 14 amino acids. Germline loops: CDR1 SGHAT, CDR2 FQNNGV. In DNA, the CDR3 is TGTGCCAGCAGCTCGGGACTAATTCAAGAGACCCAGTACTTC. Translating gives CASSSGLIQETQYF.